This TCR beta chain was found in a study of CD4 T cells in relation to SARS-CoV-2 and coronaviruses. About the study: After nine to eleven days of antigen culture, PBMC TCR beta CDR3s were sequenced.

The table came from immunoSEQ multiplex PCR; TCRdb's copy has only in-frame clones and leaves some out. This repertoire shows about 36,000 clones, about 80% found once; its top ten account for about 2.5%. Of note for this clone: Its specificity is not known.

CDR3 size: 15 residues. CDR1 KGHDR and CDR2 SFDVKD come from the germline V gene. Trimming shortened V by 0 bases and J by 1 base, and 7 bases separated the two germline ends. What was sequenced was memory CD4+ T cells from PBMCs, cultured in vitro. J is TRBJ2-3 and V is TRBV24-1; D is ambiguous. The clonotype comes from an adult with COVID-19. The CDR3 sequence is CATSDLAARTDTQYF. CDR3 in DNA: TGTGCCACCAGTGATTTGGCGGCACGCACAGATACGCAGTATTTT.